This T cell receptor (beta chain) was profiled in a study of blood T cell repertoires in COVID-19 (TCRdb year 2020). With regard to the full study: Samples from collaborators originated in the United States, Italy and Spain and spanned both the acute and convalescent phases of COVID-19. A de-identified subject ID, COVID-19 status, age in years and sex were almost always included in the sample metadata. The samples were drawn from the first 160 participants of the ongoing ImmuneRACE study and from 1,254 subjects provided by 6 global collaborators. Subjects who had been exposed to COVID-19, were actively infected with it, or had recovered from it provided the deeply sampled blood TCRbeta repertoires that made up the dataset. The prospective study material was composed of cDNA or gDNA derived from T cells, B-cell-depleted T cells, or PBMCs. Where HLA class I and class II types were available, the types were taken from metadata supplied by the sample provider, not from assay-based typing. The repertoires were released in a freely available public database intended as a resource for research on the immune response to SARS-CoV-2. Study-level results and caveats: The amount of clinical and demographic metadata varied by source and participant and was provided uncurated.

V gives up 1 base and J gives up 10 bases, and the segment between their germline ends measures 16 bases. The CDR3 runs 14 residues from the cysteine to the phenylalanine. The kept DNA is CDR3 alone, 42 bases in frame from the first base. The germline V gene specifies SGHTA as CDR1 and FQGNSA as CDR2. A note on this clone: Its antigen has not been determined. Per-nucleotide qualities are absent, and no much larger clonotype sits a single base away.

TCRbeta CDR3 regions were amplified from genomic DNA by means of the immunoSEQ Assay, a bias-controlled multiplex PCR. Under the source paper's analysis protocol: The number of nucleated cells in each sample was estimated by amplification of reference gene primers within the assay. Sequence reads were collapsed and filtered to measure the absolute abundance of every unique TCRbeta CDR3 rearrangement. Productive Simpson clonality was computed per sample as the square root of Simpson's diversity index over productive rearrangements. What TCRdb holds here is the immuneACCESS table cut down to in-frame rearrangements. Part of the clones is not present; checked against another copy, under half of the missing clones reflect an unresolved V gene, and the others are unexplained. The V and J calls and clone size are taken from that table; D and trimming were inferred from the DNA. Present in this sample are more than 95,000 clones, 80% of which were seen just once. Clones ranked in the top ten supply 20% to 25% of the sample.

The collaborating institutions used their own protocols to collect whole blood in K2EDTA tubes. For TCRbeta analysis, collaborators shipped samples as frozen whole blood, isolated PBMCs, or DNA extracted from either of those sample types. Sequencing was carried out using peripheral blood. This chain is built from TRBV7-2 and TRBJ1-1; TRBD1 is perhaps the D gene, given 5 matching bases. The clonotype was recovered from a human donor in a cohort sampled during active COVID-19. The CDR3 reads CASSLVPGGVRAFF. Here is the DNA: TGTGCCAGCAGCTTAGTCCCGGGGGGAGTAAGAGCTTTCTTT.